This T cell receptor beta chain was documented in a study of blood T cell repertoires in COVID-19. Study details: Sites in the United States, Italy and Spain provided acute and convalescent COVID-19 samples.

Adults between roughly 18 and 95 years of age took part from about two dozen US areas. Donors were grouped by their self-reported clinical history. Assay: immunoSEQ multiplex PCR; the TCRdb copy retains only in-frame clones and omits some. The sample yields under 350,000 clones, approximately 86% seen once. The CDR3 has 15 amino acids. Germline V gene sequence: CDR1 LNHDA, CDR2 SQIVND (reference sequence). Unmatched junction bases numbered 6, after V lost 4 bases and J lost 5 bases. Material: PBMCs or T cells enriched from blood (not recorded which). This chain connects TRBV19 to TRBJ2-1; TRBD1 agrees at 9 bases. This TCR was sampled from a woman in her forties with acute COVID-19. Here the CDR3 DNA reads TGTGCCAGTAGTAAAGGACAGGGGCGCAACAATGAGCAGTTCTTC. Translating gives CASSKGQGRNNEQFF.